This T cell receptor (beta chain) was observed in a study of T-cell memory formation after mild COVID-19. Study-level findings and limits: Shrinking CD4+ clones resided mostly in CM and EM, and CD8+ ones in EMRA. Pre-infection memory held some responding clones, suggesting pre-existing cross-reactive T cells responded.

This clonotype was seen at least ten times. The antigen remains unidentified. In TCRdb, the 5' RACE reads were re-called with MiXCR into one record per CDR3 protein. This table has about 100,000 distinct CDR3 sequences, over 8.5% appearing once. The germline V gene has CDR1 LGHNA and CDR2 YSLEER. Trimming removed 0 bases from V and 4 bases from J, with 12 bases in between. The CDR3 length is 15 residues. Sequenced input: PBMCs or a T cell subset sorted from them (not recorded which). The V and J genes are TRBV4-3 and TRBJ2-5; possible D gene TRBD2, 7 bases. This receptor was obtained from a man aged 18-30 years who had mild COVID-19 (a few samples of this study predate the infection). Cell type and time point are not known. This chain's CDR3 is CASSQDWGGLETQYF. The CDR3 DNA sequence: TGCGCCAGCAGCCAAGATTGGGGGGGCCTAGAGACCCAGTACTTC.